This T cell receptor (beta chain) originates from a study of blood T cell repertoires in COVID-19. The data were produced by immunoSEQ multiplex PCR, yet TCRdb's version contains in-frame clones alone and is incomplete. Counted here are roughly 300,000 clones, roughly 90% occurring once; the ten biggest clones make up 2.2%. The V segment lost 6 bases and the J segment 6 bases; nucleotides outside the gene matches: 5. This CDR3 has 13 amino acids. The germline CDR1 and CDR2 sequences are LNHDA and SQIVND (reference sequence). The sequencing input was peripheral blood. V gene TRBV19 combines with J gene TRBJ1-5; TRBD1 matches at 7 bases. This TCR was sampled from a woman younger than 45 with COVID-19, enrolled during active disease. The CDR3 DNA is TGTGCCAGTAGCGACAGGGTCGGTCAGCCCCAGCATTTT. This translates into CASSDRVGQPQHF.